This T cell receptor beta chain was profiled in a study of blood T cells in healthy people across ages. CDR1 is MNHNS, CDR2 SASEGT, per germline. Trimming removed 5 bases from V and 7 bases from J; junction bases left unmatched: 12. This CDR3 contains 15 residues. Using a J-beta primer mix together with a sample-barcoded 5' primer, a second PCR was run for roughly 6 to 11 cycles. TCRdb ran MiXCR on the 5' RACE reads and lists one entry per CDR3 protein. The data contain fewer than 2,000,000 distinct CDR3 sequences, 30% to 40% of them seen just once; the ten biggest clones take up approximately 10%. The V gene is TRBV6-1, the J gene TRBJ2-7, with 9 nucleotides matching TRBD2. The sequenced sample was blood. The TCR was taken from a young woman in good health. The CDR3 nucleotides are TGTGCCAGCAGTCCGGGCGGGAGGGGAATGGAAGAGCAGTACTTC. Its protein is CASSPGGRGMEEQYF.